Described below is a single T cell receptor beta chain sequence and its context. The target antigen is unknown. These data belong to a study of cytomegalovirus exposure and HLA in healthy donors. Per germline, CDR1 KGHSH and CDR2 LQKENI. The CDR3 consists of 15 residues. Trimming cost V 3 bases and J 2 bases; bases outside gene matches: 3. General study points: Across donors, most TCRs were seen rarely, yet some public ones were widespread.

PCR primers comprised 60 Vbeta and 13 Jbeta primers. Some clones are missing from TCRdb's copy, which holds only in-frame ones; the method was immunoSEQ multiplex PCR. The data hold roughly 180,000 clones, with 78% observed a single time. The clonotype comes from a female donor in good health and CMV-seronegative. The chain joins TRBV18 to TRBJ2-5, with 10 bases that match TRBD1. The specimen was PBMCs. The CDR3 loop is CASSPRDRGQETQYF. CDR3 nucleotides: TGTGCCAGCTCACCCCGGGACAGGGGACAAGAGACCCAGTACTTC.